This TCR beta chain was documented in a study of vaccination effects on CD4 cells after COVID-19. Study as a whole: It was a median of 72 days after the second dose that post-vaccine samples were obtained. Study findings and constraints: Late post-vaccination, clones induced by infection and those induced by vaccine underwent marked clonal contraction.

Clones were read by immunoSEQ multiplex PCR, and TCRdb kept only the in-frame ones, dropping some. The sample comprises approximately 47,000 clones, around 70% of which are singletons, and around 7% rests with the top ten. This CDR3 has 15 amino acids. The V end was cut by 9 bases, the J end by 0 bases, with 15 bases between. Looked up from germline, CDR1 is LNHNV and CDR2 is YYDKDF (reference sequence). CD4+ T cells were isolated after approximately 10 days of culture. Participants were vaccinated with two doses of either the BNT162b2 or mRNA-1273 vaccine. Researchers swapped half the medium for IL-2 medium on both days 3 and 7. A note on this clone: The antigen is undetermined.

Sample: CD4+ T cells from PBMCs cultured without peptide, taken after COVID-19 vaccination. The chain joins TRBV15 to TRBJ1-5, with D possibly being TRBD1 (6 bases). The origin of this receptor is a human donor who received a COVID-19 vaccine. DNA of the CDR3: TGTGCCACAGCGTCTGGACAGTTTAGCAATCAGCCCCAGCATTTT. As protein: CATASGQFSNQPQHF.